Following are 31 T cell receptor beta chains from one sample sequenced in a study of identical twins. TCRdb ran MiXCR on the 5' RACE reads and lists one entry per CDR3 protein. The table lists 17,000 or so distinct CDR3 sequences, about two thirds of them singletons. Sequencing was done on a sample of memory (CD45RO+) T cells sorted from blood. The receptors come from a woman under 30 in good health. This table probably holds off-target reads from a library built for another chain.

The chain employs TRBV29-1 and TRBJ2-7, with D tentatively TRBD1 (5 bases). In germline, CDR1 is SQVTM, CDR2 ANQGSEA. V was pared by 5 bases and J by 2 bases, with 16 bases between. The CDR3 is made up of 14 amino acids. The CDR3 protein is CSVIPRRVPYEQYF. As DNA, the CDR3 is TGCAGCGTTATCCCCCGCAGGGTCCCCTACGAGCAGTACTTC.

The V and J genes are TRBV6-2 or TRBV6-3 and TRBJ1-2, with a tentative D call TRBD1 (6 bases). V gave up 6 bases and J gave up 5 bases, with 16 bases separating them. This CDR3 has 14 amino acids. Germline V lookup: CDR1 MNHEY, CDR2 SVGEGT. CDR3 in DNA: TGTGCCAGCAGGGCGACAGGACCTGGTTATGGCTACACCTTC. Encoded protein: CASRATGPGYGYTF.

This clonotype was picked up one time. The chain carries TRBV5-1 and TRBJ2-7; 8 nucleotides line up with TRBD1. The V gene end was trimmed by 5 bases and the J gene end by 4 bases; junction bases not matched to a gene: 8. CDR1 and CDR2 from the germline V gene are SGHRS and YFSETQ. CDR3 size: 14 residues. As DNA, the CDR3 is TGCGCCAGCAGTGGGACAGGATCTTTATACGAGCAGTACTTC. Its protein is CASSGTGSLYEQYF. Combining the CDR3 with reference TRBV5-1 and TRBJ2-7 gives the whole variable domain KAGVTQTPRYLIKTRGQQVTLSCSPISGHRSVSWYQQTPGQGLQFLFEYFSETQRNKGNFPGRFSGRQFSNSRSEMNVSTLELGDSALYLCASSGTGSLYEQYFGPGTRLTVT.

The genes are TRBV3-1 and TRBJ2-7; D is uncertain. V lost 0 bases and J 5 bases, leaving 8 bases between the germline ends. Germline V lookup: CDR1 LGHDT, CDR2 YNNKEL (reference sequence). This CDR3 region has 13 residues. The CDR3 protein is CASSQEFRDEQYF. CDR3 in DNA: TGTGCCAGCAGCCAAGAATTTCGGGACGAGCAGTACTTC.

This clonotype turned up a few times. The V call is TRBV6-4, the J call TRBJ2-2; D unresolved. The V gene lost 6 bases and the J gene lost 5 bases, with 10 bases spanning the gap. Germline CDR1 and CDR2: MRHNA and SNTAGT. This CDR3 is 13 amino acids long. CDR3 nucleotide sequence: TGTGCCAGCAGACCAGATACAACCGGGGAGCTGTTTTTT. It yields the protein CASRPDTTGELFF.

The chain couples TRBV28 to TRBJ2-3; 8 positions match TRBD2. Germline V gene sequence: CDR1 MDHEN, CDR2 SYDVKM. J lost 6 bases, V lost 6 bases, and 8 bases had no gene match. The CDR3 has 14 amino acids. The CDR3: CASSGTRVPDTQYF. CDR3 nucleotides: TGTGCCAGCAGCGGGACTAGGGTGCCCGATACGCAGTATTTT.

J is TRBJ1-3 and V is TRBV7-8; D unresolved. The V gene lost 9 bases and the J gene lost 4 bases, with 10 bases spanning the gap. CDR1 and CDR2 from the germline V gene are SGHVS and FQNEAQ. This CDR3 contains 12 residues. The CDR3 bases are TGTGCCAGTCGACTCGGGGGAAACACCATATATTTT. Protein product: CASRLGGNTIYF.

The chain recombines TRBV6-2 or TRBV6-3 with TRBJ2-6; maybe TRBD1 (5 bases). Per the germline V gene, CDR1 is MNHEY and CDR2 is SVGEGT. Trimming shortened V by 4 bases and J by 0 bases, and 10 bases separated the two germline ends. The CDR3 spans 16 residues. The CDR3 DNA is TGTGCCAGCAGTTCCCGACAGTTCTCTGGGGCCAACGTCCTGACTTTC. It translates to CASSSRQFSGANVLTF.

This chain connects TRBV12-3 or TRBV12-4 to TRBJ2-7; 8 bases map to TRBD1. The CDR3 is made up of 13 amino acids. J lost 7 bases, V lost 5 bases, and 7 bases had no gene match. Here the CDR3 reads CASSRLRGQEQYF. The CDR3 region has the DNA TGTGCCAGCAGTCGCCTCAGGGGGCAGGAGCAGTACTTC.

The chain carries TRBV20-1 and TRBJ2-1, with a possible D match to TRBD2 (6 bases). Germline CDR1 is DFQATT and CDR2 is SNEGSKA (reference sequence). The length of the CDR3 is 16 residues. V was pared by 1 base and J by 6 bases, with 19 bases between. In DNA form, the CDR3 reads TGCAGTGCTAGAGCCCTGCGGGGCATGGGATCCAATGAGCAGTTCTTC. Encoded protein: CSARALRGMGSNEQFF.

CDR3 sequence (DNA): TGTGCCAGCAGTTATGGGCTAGGGAGCGAGCAGTACTTC. Encoded protein: CASSYGLGSEQYF. The chain carries TRBV6-5 and TRBJ2-7; tentatively, D is TRBD2 (5 bases). The CDR3 spans 13 residues. V lost 3 bases and J lost 6, with 12 bases in between. Germline V lookup: CDR1 MNHEY, CDR2 SVGAGI.

J is TRBJ2-3 and V is TRBV6-2 or TRBV6-3; D remains ambiguous. The CDR3 is 15 amino acids. Per germline, CDR1 MNHEY and CDR2 SVGEGT. Trimming removed 2 bases from V and 1 base from J, with 10 bases in between. As DNA, the CDR3 is TGTGCCAGCAGTTACCTGCGCCCCGGCACAGATACGCAGTATTTT. This encodes CASSYLRPGTDTQYF.

The chain is built from TRBV4-1 and TRBJ2-1, with 10 bases fitting TRBD1. In germline, CDR1 is MGHRA, CDR2 YSYEKL. V trimming: 3 bases; J trimming: 4 bases; junction bases outside the gene matches: 21. This CDR3 contains 21 residues. As DNA, the CDR3 is TGCGCCAGCAGCCAGAGGGGACCGGGACAGGGGTCGTTGCCGAAATACAATGAGCAGTTCTTC. Translated, it gives CASSQRGPGQGSLPKYNEQFF.

The chain couples TRBV28 to TRBJ2-3, with TRBD2 matching over 13 bases. CDR3 size: 15 residues. Trimming took 8 bases from V and 5 from J; bases not matched to a gene: 7. Germline V gives CDR1 MDHEN, CDR2 SYDVKM. The CDR3 DNA follows: TGTGCCAGCGCGACTAGCGGGAGGAAGGGAGATACGCAGTATTTT. Protein sequence: CASATSGRKGDTQYF.

In regard to this clonotype: At one boundary the junction diverges from the germline segment, which might be a read error. The V call is TRBV7-2, the J call TRBJ1-2, with 9 bases matching TRBD1. The CDR3 has 12 residues. CDR1 SGHTA and CDR2 FQGNSA come from the germline V gene. The CDR3 nucleotides read TGTGCCAGCAGCTTAGACAGGGGGCGCTTAGCCTTC. Translating gives CASSLDRGRLAF. The complete variable domain, with remaining parts taken from reference TRBV7-2 and TRBJ1-2, reads GAGVSQSPSNKVTEKGKDVELRCDPISGHTALYWYRQSLGQGLEFLIYFQGNSAPDKSGLPSDRFSAERTGGSVSTLTIQRTQQEDSAVYLCASSLDRGRLAFGSGTRLTVV.

J is TRBJ2-3 and V is TRBV29-1, with TRBD1 matching 9 bases. The V and J ends lost 3 bases and 5 bases, in that order; junction bases with no gene match: 9. The CDR3 has 15 amino acids. Germline CDR1 SQVTM, CDR2 ANQGSEA. The CDR3 reads CSVDPGQGIRDTQYF. In DNA form, the CDR3 reads TGCAGCGTTGACCCCGGACAGGGGATACGAGATACGCAGTATTTT.

This clonotype was recorded only once. The chain joins TRBV2 to TRBJ1-2; 8 bases line up with TRBD1. J gave up 0 bases and V 5 bases, and 2 bases lay outside the gene matches. CDR1 is SNHLY, CDR2 FYNNEI, per germline. The CDR3 is made up of 14 amino acids. For the CDR3, the DNA is TGTGCCAGCAGTTTGACAGGGGCTAACTATGGCTACACCTTC. Translated: CASSLTGANYGYTF.

The V and J genes are TRBV6-2 or TRBV6-3 and TRBJ2-1; D not certain. Germline CDR1 and CDR2: MNHEY and SVGEGT. CDR3 length: 14 amino acids. V lost 0 bases, J lost 9 bases, and 12 bases lay in between. CDR3: CASSYSRANFEQFF. The CDR3, as DNA: TGTGCCAGCAGTTACTCGAGAGCTAACTTTGAGCAGTTCTTC.

V is TRBV6-6 and J is TRBJ2-1; 8 nucleotides line up with TRBD2. The CDR3 runs to 14 residues. Germline V gene lookup returns CDR1 MNHNY and CDR2 SVGAGI (reference sequence). After removal of 1 base from V and 7 bases from J, the junction contained 3 bases not matched to a gene. The CDR3 here is CASSYFQRGNEQFF. The CDR3 bases are TGTGCCAGCAGTTACTTCCAGCGGGGGAATGAGCAGTTCTTC.

This chain uses TRBV4-3 with TRBJ2-1; 10 bases agree with TRBD2. V lost 3 bases, J lost 8 bases, and 10 bases stayed unmatched. The germline V gene has CDR1 LGHNA and CDR2 YSLEER. The CDR3 has 16 amino acids. This chain's CDR3 is CASSQRRASGRDEQFF. CDR3 DNA sequence: TGCGCCAGCAGCCAGAGGCGGGCTAGCGGGAGAGATGAGCAGTTCTTC.

This clonotype was observed a few times. The chain carries TRBV28 and TRBJ2-1; D might be TRBD2 (5 bases). CDR1 and CDR2 (germline): MDHEN, SYDVKM. Trimming took off 8 bases at V and 8 bases at J, with 13 bases between the two ends. The CDR3 totals 12 residues. The CDR3 region is CASWERLDEQFF. As DNA, the CDR3 is TGTGCCAGCTGGGAGAGGTTAGATGAGCAGTTCTTC. The variable domain in full, with the rest retrieved from reference TRBV28 and TRBJ2-1, is DVKVTQSSRYLVKRTGEKVFLECVQDMDHENMFWYRQDPGLGLRLIYFSYDVKMKEKGDIPEGYSVSREKKERFSLILESASTNQTSMYLCASWERLDEQFFGPGTRLTVL.

This chain uses TRBV7-2 with TRBJ2-5; D is uncertain. The CDR3 length is 14 residues. Trimming pared 5 bases from V and 1 base from J, leaving 11 bases between. Germline lookup yields CDR1 SGHTA and CDR2 FQGNSA. The CDR3 here is CASSLRASQETQYF. CDR3 bases: TGTGCCAGCAGCCTCCGGGCGTCCCAAGAGACCCAGTACTTC.

V is TRBV7-2 and J is TRBJ2-5, with 13 nucleotides matching TRBD2. The CDR3 covers 17 residues. Per germline, CDR1 SGHTA and CDR2 FQGNSA. Trimming cost V 6 bases and J 3 bases; bases outside gene matches: 10. CDR3 nucleotides: TGTGCCAGCAGTACACTCCCCGGACTAGCGGGAGAAGAGACCCAGTACTTC. Its translation is CASSTLPGLAGEETQYF.

The V call is TRBV6-2 or TRBV6-3, the J call TRBJ2-7; D is tentatively TRBD1 or TRBD2 (5 bases each). The CDR3 has 14 residues. The V end lost 2 bases, the J end lost 6 bases, and 14 bases lay between the germline ends. Looked up from germline, CDR1 is MNHEY and CDR2 is SVGEGT. CDR3 in amino acids: CASSYMGVGLEQYF. The CDR3 DNA reads TGTGCCAGCAGTTACATGGGAGTGGGGCTCGAGCAGTACTTC.

The chain is built from TRBV29-1 and TRBJ2-2; D gene ambiguous. The CDR3 is 14 amino acids. CDR1 and CDR2 from the germline V gene are SQVTM and ANQGSEA. V lost 2 bases to trimming and J lost 0 bases, with 7 bases between them. The CDR3: CSVERASNTGELFF. The CDR3 region has the DNA TGCAGCGTTGAAAGGGCCTCGAACACCGGGGAGCTGTTTTTT.

The chain has TRBV5-1 and TRBJ1-3; D gene uncertain. Germline V gene data show CDR1 as SGHRS and CDR2 as YFSETQ. The CDR3 has 13 residues. V was shortened by 0 bases and J by 5 bases, with 6 bases between the two germline ends. CDR3 sequence: CASSLGPRNTIYF. The CDR3 bases are TGCGCCAGCAGCTTGGGGCCCCGAAACACCATATATTTT.

This chain uses TRBV6-1 with TRBJ2-1; a possible D gene is TRBD2 (6 bases). This CDR3 contains 16 residues. In germline, CDR1 is MNHNS, CDR2 SASEGT. The V end was cut by 3 bases, the J end by 3 bases, with 15 bases between. CDR3 in amino acids: CASSEPPSAFYNEQFF. The CDR3 DNA reads TGTGCCAGCAGTGAGCCCCCTAGCGCCTTCTACAATGAGCAGTTCTTC.

The CDR3 here is CSARATSGLNTQYF. CDR3 nucleotides: TGCAGTGCTAGAGCCACTAGCGGGCTCAATACGCAGTATTTT. The V gene is TRBV20-1, the J gene TRBJ2-3; the match to TRBD2 covers 9 bases. CDR1 and CDR2 (germline): DFQATT, SNEGSKA (reference sequence). The CDR3 covers 14 residues. The V segment lost 1 base and the J segment 7 bases; nucleotides outside the gene matches: 6.

V usage is TRBV7-8 and J usage is TRBJ2-7; TRBD2 aligns across 10 bases. V shed 5 bases and J 4 bases; nucleotides not matched to a gene: 5. Germline CDR1 is SGHVS and CDR2 is FQNEAQ. CDR3 size: 14 residues. This chain's CDR3 is CASSIGTSVYEQYF. CDR3 nucleotides: TGTGCCAGCAGCATAGGGACTAGCGTATACGAGCAGTACTTC.

This chain connects TRBV7-6 to TRBJ2-1, with D maybe TRBD2 (5 bases). CDR1 and CDR2 from the germline V gene are SGHVS and FNYEAQ. V was cut by 5 bases and J by 0 bases, with 14 bases left in between. The CDR3 totals 16 residues. The CDR3 loop reads CASSDTAGSSYNEQFF. CDR3 DNA: TGTGCCAGCAGCGATACGGCTGGGAGCTCCTACAATGAGCAGTTCTTC. Looking up the rest from reference TRBV7-6 and TRBJ2-1 gives the full variable domain: GAGVSQSPRYKVTKRGQDVALRCDPISGHVSLYWYRQALGQGPEFLTYFNYEAQQDKSGLPNDRFSAERPEGSISTLTIQRTEQRDSAMYRCASSDTAGSSYNEQFFGPGTRLTVL.

This chain uses TRBV7-9 with TRBJ2-1; D remains ambiguous. Trimming removed 5 bases from V and 4 bases from J, with 12 bases in between. CDR3 size: 14 residues. Germline CDR1 and CDR2: SEHNR and FQNEAQ (reference sequence). Written as DNA, the CDR3 is TGTGCCAGCAGCGCGACCCAGAAGTACAATGAGCAGTTCTTC. Amino acid sequence: CASSATQKYNEQFF.